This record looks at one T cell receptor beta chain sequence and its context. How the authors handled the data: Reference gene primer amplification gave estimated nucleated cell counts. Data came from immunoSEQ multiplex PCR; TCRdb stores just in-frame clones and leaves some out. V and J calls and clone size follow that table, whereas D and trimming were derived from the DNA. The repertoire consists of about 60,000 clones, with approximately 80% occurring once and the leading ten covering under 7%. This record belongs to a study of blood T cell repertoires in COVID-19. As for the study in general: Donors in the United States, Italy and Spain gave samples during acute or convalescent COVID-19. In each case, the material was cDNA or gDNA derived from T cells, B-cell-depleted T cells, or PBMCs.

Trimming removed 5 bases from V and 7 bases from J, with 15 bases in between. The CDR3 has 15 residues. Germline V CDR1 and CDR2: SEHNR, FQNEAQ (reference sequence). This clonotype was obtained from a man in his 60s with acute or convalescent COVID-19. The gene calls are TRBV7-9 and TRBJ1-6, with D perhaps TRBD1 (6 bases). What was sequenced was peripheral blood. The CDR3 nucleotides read TGTGCCAGCAGCCCCAAACAGGGAGACAATTCACCCCTCCACTTT. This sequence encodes CASSPKQGDNSPLHF.